The 10 T cell receptor beta chains below were found in one sample sequenced in a study of identical twins. TCRdb used MiXCR to reprocess the 5' RACE reads, holding one entry per CDR3 protein. The table records 400,000 to 550,000 distinct CDR3 sequences, about 24% of them present only once. Another study also made use of these data, one on T cells expressing NK-cell markers.

Sequencing was performed on CD4+ T cells sorted from blood. These receptors were obtained from a woman under 30 in good health.

This clonotype was seen only a few times. The chain links TRBV10-2 to TRBJ2-1, with a possible D match to TRBD1 (6 bases). V gave up 5 bases and J gave up 1 base, with 12 bases separating them. Germline CDR1 reads WSHSY; CDR2 reads SAAADI. The CDR3 runs 15 residues. CDR3 region: CASSPGTPSYNEQFF. In nucleotides, the CDR3 is TGCGCCAGCAGTCCCGGGACACCTTCCTACAATGAGCAGTTCTTC.

V is TRBV29-1 and J is TRBJ1-1; TRBD1 agrees at 8 bases. CDR3 length: 14 residues. Germline-derived CDR1 and CDR2 are SQVTM and ANQGSEA. Trimming took 4 bases from V and 4 from J; bases not matched to a gene: 8. CDR3 residues: CSVVGGTGSTEAFF. CDR3 coding DNA: TGCAGCGTTGTGGGGGGGACAGGATCCACTGAAGCTTTCTTT.

V gene TRBV7-2 combines with J gene TRBJ2-3; TRBD1 matches 11 bases. Germline assignment: CDR1 SGHTA and CDR2 FQGNSA. The V and J ends lost 5 bases and 2 bases, in that order; junction bases with no gene match: 6. The CDR3 sequence is 16 residues long. The CDR3 bases are TGTGCCAGCAGCAACGGACAGGGGGCGTACACAGATACGCAGTATTTT. It codes for CASSNGQGAYTDTQYF.

This clonotype has a handful of counts. J is TRBJ2-1 and V is TRBV12-3 or TRBV12-4; D unclear. Trimming removed 3 bases at V and 0 bases at J, with 9 bases between. The CDR3 consists of 15 residues. CDR3 amino acids: CASSFGRRSYNEQFF. The DNA of the CDR3 is TGTGCCAGCAGTTTTGGTAGGCGCTCCTACAATGAGCAGTTCTTC.

This clonotype came up a few times. The chain carries TRBV6-4 and TRBJ2-2; D uncertain. Germline CDR1 MRHNA, CDR2 SNTAGT. The length of the CDR3 is 12 residues. V shed 4 bases and J shed 8 bases, with 8 bases lying between them. The CDR3 DNA sequence: TGTGCCAGCAGTGGTTCCGCGGGGGAGCTGTTTTTT. This sequence encodes CASSGSAGELFF.

The rearrangement links TRBV6-5 to TRBJ2-7; possibly TRBD1 for D (5 bases). Deletions cut 4 bases from V and 1 base from J, with 14 bases between. Germline CDR1 and CDR2: MNHEY and SVGAGI. CDR3 length equals 15 residues. The CDR3: CASSSEGAGSYEQYF. CDR3 in DNA: TGTGCCAGCAGTTCAGAAGGGGCAGGGTCCTACGAGCAGTACTTC.

The chain uses TRBV12-3 or TRBV12-4 and TRBJ1-4; D is ambiguous. V was clipped by 6 bases and J by 4 bases, with 15 bases between them. The CDR3 has 15 amino acids. This CDR3 is CASSPVVGGNEKLFF. In nucleotides, the CDR3 is TGTGCCAGCAGCCCCGTTGTGGGCGGTAATGAAAAACTGTTTTTT.

The rearrangement links TRBV4-2 to TRBJ2-4; D is undetermined. This CDR3 contains 13 residues. V lost 1 base and J lost 6, with 7 bases in between. Germline V gene sequence: CDR1 LGHNA, CDR2 YNFKEQ. The CDR3 here is CASSQGAANIQYF. CDR3 coding DNA: TGTGCCAGCAGCCAAGGGGCGGCAAACATTCAGTACTTC.

The chain combines TRBV20-1 with TRBJ2-5; D gene uncertain. Trimming removed 4 bases from V and 4 bases from J, with 4 bases in between. Germline CDR1 and CDR2: DFQATT and SNEGSKA (reference sequence). The CDR3 is 10 residues long. The CDR3 loop reads CSANGETQYF. The DNA of the CDR3 is TGCAGTGCTAATGGAGAGACCCAGTACTTC.

The chain uses TRBV3-1 and TRBJ2-1, with D possibly being TRBD1 or TRBD2 (6 bases each). This CDR3 comprises 14 residues. Per the germline V gene, CDR1 is LGHDT and CDR2 is YNNKEL (reference sequence). The V end was cut by 1 base, the J end by 8 bases, with 12 bases between. CDR3 in DNA: TGTGCCAGCAGCCAAGGAGGGGGGCTTTATGAGCAGTTCTTC. It encodes CASSQGGGLYEQFF.